A single sample is the source of the 32 T cell receptor beta chains below, sequenced in a study of blood T cell repertoires in COVID-19. Libraries were prepared by immunoSEQ multiplex PCR; TCRdb keeps only in-frame clonotypes and omits some of them. Among just over 300,000 clones listed, around 89% were seen once. Sequencing was done on a sample of PBMCs or T cells enriched from blood (not recorded which). All receptors come from a woman younger than 30 with acute COVID-19.

This chain joins TRBV18 and TRBJ2-5; 10 nucleotides line up with TRBD1. CDR1 and CDR2 (germline): KGHSH, LQKENI. The trim removed 3 bases at V and 2 bases at J, leaving 15 bases unmatched. This CDR3 has 19 residues. The CDR3 nucleotides read TGTGCCAGCTCACCTCTCCCGGGACAGGGGATTTCCAGGCAAGAGACCCAGTACTTC. It yields the protein CASSPLPGQGISRQETQYF. The full variable domain, its missing parts supplied by reference TRBV18 and TRBJ2-5, is NAGVMQNPRHLVRRRGQEARLRCSPMKGHSHVYWYRQLPEEGLKFMVYLQKENIIDESGMPKERFSAEFPKEGPSILRIQQVVRGDSAAYFCASSPLPGQGISRQETQYFGPGTRLLVL.

CDR3 nucleotide sequence: TGTGCCAGCACGCACGGGCAGGGCTATAATTCACCCCTCCACTTT. Amino acids: CASTHGQGYNSPLHF. The V gene is TRBV28, the J gene TRBJ1-6; D might be TRBD1 (5 bases). Germline V gene lookup returns CDR1 MDHEN and CDR2 SYDVKM. The CDR3 runs to 15 residues. Deletions cut 7 bases from V and 3 bases from J, with 13 bases between.

The chain employs TRBV28 and TRBJ1-5; 7 bases align to TRBD1. Unmatched junction bases numbered 15, after V lost 6 bases and J lost 1 base. Germline loops: CDR1 MDHEN, CDR2 SYDVKM. The CDR3 sequence is 18 residues long. CDR3 loop: CASSRGTTGTRSNQPQHF. CDR3 nucleotide sequence: TGTGCCAGCAGCAGGGGGACGACAGGCACTCGGAGCAATCAGCCCCAGCATTTT.

This clone was seen just once. The J gene is TRBJ2-1, the V gene TRBV6-5; 8 bases fit TRBD2. CDR3 length: 15 amino acids. Unmatched junction bases numbered 6, after V lost 0 bases and J lost 8 bases. CDR1 and CDR2 (germline): MNHEY, SVGAGI. The DNA for the CDR3 is TGTGCCAGCAGTTACTCGTCGGGAGGGCCAGATGAGCAGTTCTTC. Translated, it gives CASSYSSGGPDEQFF.

The rearrangement links TRBV28 to TRBJ2-1; D possibly corresponds to TRBD2 (6 bases). With 7 bases removed from V and 5 bases from J, the gap between germline ends came to 18 bases. Germline assignment: CDR1 MDHEN and CDR2 SYDVKM. This CDR3 comprises 15 residues. The CDR3 is CASIYIGGANNEQFF. For the CDR3, the DNA is TGTGCCAGCATCTACATCGGGGGAGCTAACAATGAGCAGTTCTTC.

V is TRBV5-1 and J is TRBJ1-2, with a weak D call TRBD1 (6 bases). Trimming took 0 bases from V and 3 from J, leaving 9 bases between them. CDR3 length equals 14 residues. Germline V lookup: CDR1 SGHRS, CDR2 YFSETQ. This chain's CDR3 is CASSLAPGDYGYTF. DNA of the CDR3: TGCGCCAGCAGCTTGGCTCCAGGGGACTATGGCTACACCTTC.

This clone was found a few times. V and J are TRBV5-1 and TRBJ2-7; 9 nucleotides line up with TRBD1. CDR1 SGHRS and CDR2 YFSETQ come from the germline V gene. The CDR3 extends over 16 amino acids. V lost 5 bases and J lost 2; bases outside the gene matches: 11. The CDR3 region is CASSHLPGQGTYEQYF. The CDR3 nucleotides are TGCGCCAGCAGTCATCTTCCGGGACAGGGAACCTACGAGCAGTACTTC.

The V call is TRBV2, the J call TRBJ2-7, with 10 bases identical to TRBD1. V was clipped by 2 bases and J by 5 bases; unmatched bases: 15. The CDR3 is 18 amino acids. Germline CDR1 reads SNHLY; CDR2 reads FYNNEI. The CDR3 nucleotides are TGTGCCAGCAGTGAACCGGGACAGGGGACGGAGAATTGGGACGAGCAGTACTTC. As protein: CASSEPGQGTENWDEQYF.

The V call is TRBV5-8, the J call TRBJ2-7; D possibly corresponds to TRBD1 (6 bases). The CDR3 consists of 15 residues. Per the germline V gene, CDR1 is SGHTS and CDR2 is YDEGEE. Trimming took off 3 bases at V and 2 bases at J, with 15 bases between the two ends. The CDR3, as DNA: TGTGCCAGCAGCTCTACGGGACACCGGACCTACGAGCAGTACTTC. Residues: CASSSTGHRTYEQYF.

This clone is a singleton in its sample. The chain links TRBV5-1 to TRBJ2-5; 7 nucleotides align to TRBD2. Germline V lookup: CDR1 SGHRS, CDR2 YFSETQ. With V trimmed by 0 bases and J by 5 bases, 13 bases remained unmatched. The CDR3 has 17 amino acids. CDR3 residues: CASSLAFGGGRFETQYF. CDR3 nucleotide sequence: TGCGCCAGCAGCTTGGCCTTCGGGGGAGGGCGTTTCGAGACCCAGTACTTC.

This chain connects TRBV19 to TRBJ1-1; D unresolved. The germline V gene encodes CDR1 LNHDA and CDR2 SQIVND (reference sequence). Trimming removed 7 bases from V and 1 base from J, with 10 bases in between. The CDR3 runs to 13 residues. The CDR3 is CASKNRANTEAFF. CDR3 nucleotide sequence: TGTGCCAGTAAAAACAGAGCGAACACTGAAGCTTTCTTT.

This clone was seen just once. This chain uses TRBV3-1 (or the pseudogene TRBV3-2) with TRBJ2-1; possible D gene TRBD2, 5 bases. Looked up from germline, CDR1 is LGHDT and CDR2 is YNNKEL (reference sequence). The CDR3 consists of 13 residues. V lost 4 bases and J 5 bases, leaving 9 bases between the germline ends. The CDR3 nucleotides read TGTGCCAGCAGCCTACTAGGTAACAATGAGCAGTTCTTC. Translating gives CASSLLGNNEQFF.

The chain is built from TRBV11-2 and TRBJ1-2; D gene unclear. Trimming cost V 8 bases and J 4 bases, with 8 bases left between them. CDR1 is SGHAT, CDR2 FQNNGV, per germline. The CDR3 length is 11 residues. The CDR3 is CASSNGYGYTF. CDR3 bases: TGTGCCAGCTCAAACGGCTATGGCTACACCTTC. The whole variable domain, filled in from reference TRBV11-2 and TRBJ1-2, reads EAGVAQSPRYKIIEKRQSVAFWCNPISGHATLYWYQQILGQGPKLLIQFQNNGVVDDSQLPKDRFSAERLKGVDSTLKIQPAKLEDSAVYLCASSNGYGYTFGSGTRLTVV.

This clone occurred once. The genes are TRBV6-1 and TRBJ2-1; possibly TRBD2 for D (6 bases). Germline assignment: CDR1 MNHNS and CDR2 SASEGT. V was cut by 4 bases and J by 3 bases, with 16 bases left in between. The CDR3 covers 16 residues. CDR3 nucleotide sequence: TGTGCCAGCAGTGGGACACGCGGGGACCTCTACAATGAGCAGTTCTTC. Translating it yields CASSGTRGDLYNEQFF.

The V and J genes are TRBV10-3 and TRBJ2-5; D perhaps matches TRBD2 (5 bases). V lost 3 bases to trimming and J lost 2 bases, with 7 bases between them. CDR1 and CDR2 (germline): ENHRY, SYGVKD. This CDR3 is 13 amino acids long. The CDR3 DNA is TGTGCCATCAGTGAAAGGGAGCAAGAGACCCAGTACTTC. It codes for CAISEREQETQYF.

This clone is a singleton in its sample. The chain combines TRBV28 with TRBJ2-7; 7 bases agree with TRBD2. Germline-derived CDR1 and CDR2 are MDHEN and SYDVKM. V trimming: 5 bases; J trimming: 7 bases; junction bases outside the gene matches: 14. The CDR3 contains 15 residues. CDR3 nucleotides: TGTGCCAGCAGTCCCCTGAGGATAGCGGGTACTGAGCAGTACTTC. Its translation is CASSPLRIAGTEQYF.

The rearrangement links TRBV20-1 to TRBJ1-1; the D is unclear. CDR3 length: 11 amino acids. V lost 4 bases to trimming and J lost 1 base, with 4 bases between them. Germline V CDR1 and CDR2: DFQATT, SNEGSKA (reference sequence). CDR3 sequence: CSAIWNTEAFF. The DNA of the CDR3 is TGCAGTGCTATATGGAACACTGAAGCTTTCTTT.

This chain joins TRBV6-5 and TRBJ2-7, with 9 bases matching TRBD2. V lost 2 bases to trimming and J lost 3 bases; unmatched junction nucleotides: 5. Per germline, CDR1 MNHEY and CDR2 SVGAGI. The CDR3 loop spans 15 amino acids. CDR3 sequence (DNA): TGTGCCAGCAGTTACCTTATGACTAGCGGCTACGAGCAGTACTTC. This codes for CASSYLMTSGYEQYF.

The rearrangement uses TRBV12-3 or TRBV12-4 and TRBJ1-1; D might be TRBD1 (6 bases). The CDR3 has 13 residues. Trimming took 5 bases from V and 4 from J, leaving 11 bases between them. The CDR3 DNA is TGTGCCAGCAGTACCGGACAGTTCACTGAAGCTTTCTTT. Amino acids: CASSTGQFTEAFF.

This chain joins TRBV27 and TRBJ2-1; D is possibly TRBD2 (5 bases). The CDR3 extends over 13 amino acids. The V gene's germline CDR1 is MNHEY and CDR2 SMNVEV (reference sequence). Trimming took off 6 bases at V and 8 bases at J, with 14 bases between the two ends. The CDR3 sequence is CASSHAREYEQFF. CDR3 in DNA: TGTGCCAGCAGCCACGCCCGGGAATATGAGCAGTTCTTC.

This chain joins TRBV5-1 and TRBJ1-1; perhaps TRBD1 as D (5 bases). The CDR3 length is 13 residues. Germline values: CDR1 SGHRS, CDR2 YFSETQ. Trimming stripped 0 bases from V and 6 bases from J, with 9 bases between. The CDR3 loop reads CASSLVGVAEAFF. The DNA of the CDR3 is TGCGCCAGCAGCTTGGTAGGGGTTGCTGAAGCTTTCTTT.

V is TRBV29-1 and J is TRBJ1-2; perhaps TRBD1 as D (5 bases). The V end was cut by 1 base, the J end by 1 base, with 10 bases between. This CDR3 region has 14 residues. Germline V gene sequence: CDR1 SQVTM, CDR2 ANQGSEA. The CDR3 loop reads CSVEGQLDNYGYTF. The CDR3, as DNA: TGCAGCGTTGAAGGACAGTTAGATAACTATGGCTACACCTTC.

This chain links TRBV19 with TRBJ1-5; D is uncertain. V was pared by 10 bases and J by 1 base, with 23 bases between. CDR3 length equals 17 residues. Germline V gives CDR1 LNHDA, CDR2 SQIVND (reference sequence). CDR3 sequence: CATSYTGAVGSNQPQHF. CDR3 DNA: TGTGCCACCTCTTACACCGGAGCGGTGGGCAGCAATCAGCCCCAGCATTTT. Looking up the rest from reference TRBV19 and TRBJ1-5 gives the full variable domain: DGGITQSPKYLFRKEGQNVTLSCEQNLNHDAMYWYRQDPGQGLRLIYYSQIVNDFQKGDIAEGYSVSREKKESFPLTVTSAQKNPTAFYLCATSYTGAVGSNQPQHFGDGTRLSIL.

The chain joins TRBV11-1 to TRBJ2-7, with 12 bases matching TRBD2. With V trimmed by 5 bases and J by 3 bases, 5 bases remained unmatched. Germline V CDR1 and CDR2: SGHAT, FQDESV (reference sequence). The CDR3 loop spans 15 amino acids. The DNA for the CDR3 is TGTGCCAGCAGCCGCGGGACTAGCGGGTTCTACGAGCAGTACTTC. Amino acid sequence: CASSRGTSGFYEQYF.

CDR3 region: CASSFERNTEAFF. CDR3 sequence (DNA): TGTGCCAGCAGTTTCGAGAGGAACACTGAAGCTTTCTTT. This chain uses TRBV2 with TRBJ1-1; no clear D gene. This CDR3 has 13 residues. Germline V gives CDR1 SNHLY, CDR2 FYNNEI. V gave up 5 bases and J gave up 1 base, with 8 bases separating them.

The chain carries TRBV9 and TRBJ2-1; the D gene is possibly TRBD2 (5 bases). Germline-derived CDR1 and CDR2 are SGDLS and YYNGEE. There are 16 residues in the CDR3. Trimming took off 0 bases at V and 3 bases at J, with 13 bases between the two ends. The CDR3 DNA reads TGTGCCAGCAGCGTAGGAGCGGAGACCTACTACAATGAGCAGTTCTTC. Protein: CASSVGAETYYNEQFF. The variable domain in full, with the rest retrieved from reference TRBV9 and TRBJ2-1, is DSGVTQTPKHLITATGQRVTLRCSPRSGDLSVYWYQQSLDQGLQFLIQYYNGEERAKGNILERFSAQQFPDLHSELNLSSLELGDSALYFCASSVGAETYYNEQFFGPGTRLTVL.

This clone is a singleton in its sample. The J gene is TRBJ1-1, the V gene TRBV7-9; D call uncertain. V dropped 2 bases and J dropped 2 bases, with 18 bases sitting between them. The CDR3 length is 17 residues. In germline, CDR1 is SEHNR, CDR2 FQNEAQ (reference sequence). The CDR3 region has the DNA TGTGCCAGCAGCTTAAAAGTGGGCACAACGTCCAACACTGAAGCTTTCTTT. Encoded protein: CASSLKVGTTSNTEAFF.

This clone was recorded once. The gene calls are TRBV3-1 (or the pseudogene TRBV3-2) and TRBJ1-2; a possible D gene is TRBD1 (6 bases). The CDR3 is 14 residues long. V dropped 0 bases and J dropped 3 bases, with 8 bases sitting between them. Germline CDR1 reads LGHDT; CDR2 reads YNNKEL (reference sequence). This CDR3 reads CASSQEDSHYGYTF. CDR3 nucleotides: TGTGCCAGCAGCCAAGAGGACAGTCACTATGGCTACACCTTC.

The rearrangement links TRBV18 to TRBJ2-5, with TRBD1 identical over 7 bases. Germline V CDR1 and CDR2: KGHSH, LQKENI. The CDR3 totals 14 residues. After removal of 5 bases from V and 1 base from J, the junction contained 4 bases not matched to a gene. The DNA of the CDR3 is TGTGCCAGCTCAGACCGGGACAGCCAAGAGACCCAGTACTTC. This translates into CASSDRDSQETQYF.

The J gene is TRBJ1-5, the V gene TRBV23-1; 9 bases agree with TRBD1. TRBV23-1 is identified as an open reading frame with a role that is uncertain. The trim removed 4 bases at V and 2 bases at J, leaving 12 bases unmatched. The CDR3 totals 18 residues. The CDR3 nucleotides are TGCGCCAGCAGTCGCACCGGGACAGGGATGTATTGCAATCAGCCCCAGCATTTT. Translated: CASSRTGTGMYCNQPQHF.

The V gene is TRBV12-3 or TRBV12-4, the J gene TRBJ1-1; no reliable D call. The V and J ends lost 8 bases and 10 bases respectively, with 17 bases between them. The CDR3 has 12 residues. The CDR3 reads CASSVTWRGAFF. The CDR3 region has the DNA TGTGCCAGCTCAGTCACTTGGCGGGGAGCTTTCTTT.

The chain carries TRBV5-1 and TRBJ1-4; 10 bases map to TRBD1. J gave up 8 bases and V 0 bases, and 7 bases lay outside the gene matches. The CDR3 extends over 16 amino acids. Germline loops: CDR1 SGHRS, CDR2 YFSETQ. CDR3 protein: CASSLVGTGAREKLFF. CDR3 bases: TGCGCCAGCAGCTTGGTTGGGACAGGGGCGCGGGAAAAACTGTTTTTT.